This T cell receptor beta chain was recovered during a study of sequential checkpoint blockade in melanoma. Study information: Maintenance nivolumab came after either treatment sequence.

The junction had 9 bases not matched to a gene; V was cut back by 0 bases and J by 2 bases. CDR3 length: 17 amino acids. The germline CDR1 and CDR2 sequences are GTSNPN and SVGIG (reference sequence). Data came from immunoSEQ multiplex PCR; TCRdb stores just in-frame clones and leaves some out. Of about 15,000 clones in the sample, 77% were seen once. Treatment of the sample: randomized to nivolumab then ipilimumab (arm A) or the reverse (arm B). This sample comprised CD8+ T cells sorted from blood (inferred from file names), obtained from a patient given nivolumab and ipilimumab in sequence. This clonotype was obtained from a human donor with melanoma. The V call is TRBV30, the J call TRBJ2-3; 9 bases agree with TRBD1. The CDR3 nucleotides read TGTGCCTGGAGTGTAAGGATTGGGACAGGGTACACAGATACGCAGTATTTT. Its protein is CAWSVRIGTGYTDTQYF.